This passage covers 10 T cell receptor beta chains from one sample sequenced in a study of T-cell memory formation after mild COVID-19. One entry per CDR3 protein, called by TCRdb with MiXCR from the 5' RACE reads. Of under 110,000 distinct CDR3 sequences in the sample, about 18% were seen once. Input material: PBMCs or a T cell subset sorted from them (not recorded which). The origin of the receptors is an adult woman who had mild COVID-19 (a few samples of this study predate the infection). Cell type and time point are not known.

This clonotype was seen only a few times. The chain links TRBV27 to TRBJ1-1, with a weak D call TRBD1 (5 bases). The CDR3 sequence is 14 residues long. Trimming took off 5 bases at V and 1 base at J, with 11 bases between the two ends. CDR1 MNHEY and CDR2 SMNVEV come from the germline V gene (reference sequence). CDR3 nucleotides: TGTGCCAGCAGTGAGTATACAGGGAACACTGAAGCTTTCTTT. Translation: CASSEYTGNTEAFF.

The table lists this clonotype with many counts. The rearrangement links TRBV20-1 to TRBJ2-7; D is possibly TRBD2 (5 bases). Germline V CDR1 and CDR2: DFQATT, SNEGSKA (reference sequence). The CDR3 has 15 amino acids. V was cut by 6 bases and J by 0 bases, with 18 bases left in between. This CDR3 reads CSAAPLSGDSYEQYF. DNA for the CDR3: TGCAGTGCCGCCCCCTTGAGCGGAGACTCCTACGAGCAGTACTTC.

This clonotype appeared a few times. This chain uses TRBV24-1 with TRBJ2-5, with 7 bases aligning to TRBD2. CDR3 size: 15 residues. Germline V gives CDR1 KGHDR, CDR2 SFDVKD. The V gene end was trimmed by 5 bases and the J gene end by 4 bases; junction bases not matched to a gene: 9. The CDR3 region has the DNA TGTGCCACCAGTGGCGGCGGGGGACTGGGAGAGACCCAGTACTTC. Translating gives CATSGGGGLGETQYF.

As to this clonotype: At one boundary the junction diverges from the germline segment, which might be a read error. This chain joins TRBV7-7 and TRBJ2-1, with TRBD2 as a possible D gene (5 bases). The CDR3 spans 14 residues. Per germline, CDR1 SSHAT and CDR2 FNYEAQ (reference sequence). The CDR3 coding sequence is TGTGCTAGCAGCTTGGCCCTAGTCGGGGAGGAGCAGTTCTTC. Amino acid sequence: CASSLALVGEEQFF.

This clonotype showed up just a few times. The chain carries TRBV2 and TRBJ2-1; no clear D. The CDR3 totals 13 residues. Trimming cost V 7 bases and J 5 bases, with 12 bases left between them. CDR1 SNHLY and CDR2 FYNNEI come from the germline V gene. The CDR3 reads CASIRSRNNEQFF. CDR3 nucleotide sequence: TGTGCCAGCATTAGGAGTCGGAACAATGAGCAGTTCTTC.

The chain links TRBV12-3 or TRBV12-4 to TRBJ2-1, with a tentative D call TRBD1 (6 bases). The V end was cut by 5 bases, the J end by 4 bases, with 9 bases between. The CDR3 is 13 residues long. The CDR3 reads CASSPGQYNEQFF. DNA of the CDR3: TGTGCCAGCAGTCCGGGACAATACAATGAGCAGTTCTTC.

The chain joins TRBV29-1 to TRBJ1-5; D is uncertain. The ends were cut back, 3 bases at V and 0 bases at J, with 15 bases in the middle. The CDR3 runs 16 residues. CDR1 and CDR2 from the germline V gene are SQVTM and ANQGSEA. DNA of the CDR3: TGCAGCGTTGATCTTTATGAGGGCTATAGCAATCAGCCCCAGCATTTT. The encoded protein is CSVDLYEGYSNQPQHF.

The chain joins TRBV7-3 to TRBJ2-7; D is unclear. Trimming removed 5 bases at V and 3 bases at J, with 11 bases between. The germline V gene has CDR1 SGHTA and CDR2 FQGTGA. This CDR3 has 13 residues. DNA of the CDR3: TGTGCCAGCAGCCTCGATTTGAACTACGAGCAGTACTTC. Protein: CASSLDLNYEQYF.

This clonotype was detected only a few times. CDR3 DNA sequence: TGCAGTGCTGCCCCCAGCTACACCTTC. It specifies CSAAPSYTF. The V gene is TRBV20-1, the J gene TRBJ1-2; no firm D call. Per germline, CDR1 DFQATT and CDR2 SNEGSKA (reference sequence). The CDR3 consists of 9 residues. The V end lost 5 bases, the J end lost 9 bases, and 7 bases lay between the germline ends.

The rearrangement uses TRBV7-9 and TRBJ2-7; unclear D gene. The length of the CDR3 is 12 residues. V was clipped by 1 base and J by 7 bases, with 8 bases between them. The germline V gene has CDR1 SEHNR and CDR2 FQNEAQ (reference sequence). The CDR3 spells CASSLGTREQYF. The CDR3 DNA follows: TGTGCCAGCAGCTTAGGTACGAGGGAGCAGTACTTC.